The entry that follows covers one TCR beta chain sequence. The antigen is undetermined. Trimming removed 2 bases from V and 13 bases from J, with 15 bases in between. This CDR3 has 13 residues. CDR1 is MNHEY, CDR2 SVGEGT, per germline. The data are from a study of T-cell reconstitution after alpha-beta-depleted transplantation in children. Study-wide results and caveats: Diversity of TCRbeta at day 60 was high in some patients, arising from surviving recipient T cells and thymic progenitors. At one year after transplant, newly produced T cells mostly accounted for T-cell counts and diversity. Expanded clones from the graft, numbering several hundred, reportedly supplied alpha-beta T cells about two months after transplant.

It was with unique molecular identifiers that the TCRbeta library was prepared. TCRdb reprocessed the PCR reads via MiXCR and lists one record per CDR3 protein. Seen here are some 200,000 distinct CDR3 sequences, under 8.5% observed once, and the top ten hold about 40%. The sample in question was PBMCs, mostly from graft donor cells, obtained 360 days after TCRalphabeta/CD19-depleted stem cell transplant. The clonotype comes from a male patient under 10 years old who had a stem cell transplant for acute myeloid leukemia, so the T cells may come from the graft donor. This rearrangement joins TRBV6-2 or TRBV6-3 to TRBJ2-1; D is possibly TRBD2 (6 bases). CDR3 residues: CASSYRSRRAQFF. The CDR3 region has the DNA TGTGCCAGCAGTTACCGCTCCCGGAGGGCTCAGTTCTTC.